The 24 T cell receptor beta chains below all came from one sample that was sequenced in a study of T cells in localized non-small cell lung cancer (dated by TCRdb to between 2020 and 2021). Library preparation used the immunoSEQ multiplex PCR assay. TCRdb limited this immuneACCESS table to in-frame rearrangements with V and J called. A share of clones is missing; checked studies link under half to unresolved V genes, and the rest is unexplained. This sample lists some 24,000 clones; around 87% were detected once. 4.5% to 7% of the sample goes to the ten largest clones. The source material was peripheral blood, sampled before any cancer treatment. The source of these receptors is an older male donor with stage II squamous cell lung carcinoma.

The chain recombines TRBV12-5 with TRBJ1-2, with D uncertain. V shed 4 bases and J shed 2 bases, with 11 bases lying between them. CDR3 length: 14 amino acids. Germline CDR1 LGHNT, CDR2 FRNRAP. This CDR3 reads CASGSGPPNYGYTF. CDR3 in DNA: TGTGCTAGTGGTTCTGGACCTCCCAACTATGGCTACACCTTC. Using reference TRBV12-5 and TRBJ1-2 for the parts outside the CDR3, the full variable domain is DARVTQTPRHKVTEMGQEVTMRCQPILGHNTVFWYRQTMMQGLELLAYFRNRAPLDDSGMPKDRFSAEMPDATLATLKIQPSEPRDSAVYFCASGSGPPNYGYTFGSGTRLTVV.

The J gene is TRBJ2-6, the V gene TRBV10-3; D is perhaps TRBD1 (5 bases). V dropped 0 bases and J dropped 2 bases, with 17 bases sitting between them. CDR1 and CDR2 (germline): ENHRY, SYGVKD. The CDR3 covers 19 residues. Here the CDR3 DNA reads TGTGCCATCAGTGAGTCATTAGCAGGGATTGGCGCTGGGGCCAACGTCCTGACTTTC. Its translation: CAISESLAGIGAGANVLTF.

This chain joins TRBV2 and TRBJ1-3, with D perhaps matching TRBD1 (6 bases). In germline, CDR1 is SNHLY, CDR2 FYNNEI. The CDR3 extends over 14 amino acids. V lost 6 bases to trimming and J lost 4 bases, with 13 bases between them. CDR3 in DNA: TGTGCCAGCAGCCTGCAGGGGCAAGGAAACACCATATATTTT. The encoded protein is CASSLQGQGNTIYF. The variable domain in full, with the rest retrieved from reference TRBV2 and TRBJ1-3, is EPEVTQTPSHQVTQMGQEVILRCVPISNHLYFYWYRQILGQKVEFLVSFYNNEISEKSEIFDDQFSVERPDGSNFTLKIRSTKLEDSAMYFCASSLQGQGNTIYFGEGSWLTVV.

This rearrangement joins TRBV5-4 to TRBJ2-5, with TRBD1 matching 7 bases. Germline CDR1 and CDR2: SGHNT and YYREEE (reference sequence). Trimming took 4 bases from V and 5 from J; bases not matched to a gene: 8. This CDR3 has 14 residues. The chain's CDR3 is CASSEGQSLETQYF. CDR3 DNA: TGTGCCAGCAGCGAGGGACAGTCTCTCGAGACCCAGTACTTC.

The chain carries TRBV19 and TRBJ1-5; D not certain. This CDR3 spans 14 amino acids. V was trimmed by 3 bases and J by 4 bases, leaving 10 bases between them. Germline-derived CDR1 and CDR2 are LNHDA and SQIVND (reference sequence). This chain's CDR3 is CASSIGQANQPQHF. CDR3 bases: TGTGCCAGTAGTATCGGGCAGGCTAATCAGCCCCAGCATTTT.

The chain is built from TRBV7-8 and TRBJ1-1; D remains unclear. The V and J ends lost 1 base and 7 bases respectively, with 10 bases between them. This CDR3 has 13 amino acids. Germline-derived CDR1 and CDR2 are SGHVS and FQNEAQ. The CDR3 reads CASSLVGSDEAFF. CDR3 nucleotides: TGTGCCAGCAGCTTAGTCGGAAGTGATGAAGCTTTCTTT.

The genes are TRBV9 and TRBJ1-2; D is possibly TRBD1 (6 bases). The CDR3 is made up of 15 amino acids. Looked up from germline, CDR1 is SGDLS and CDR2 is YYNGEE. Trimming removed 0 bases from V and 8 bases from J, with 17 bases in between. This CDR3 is CASSVVAGAPDGYTF. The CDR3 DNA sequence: TGTGCCAGCAGCGTAGTTGCAGGGGCCCCGGACGGCTACACCTTC.

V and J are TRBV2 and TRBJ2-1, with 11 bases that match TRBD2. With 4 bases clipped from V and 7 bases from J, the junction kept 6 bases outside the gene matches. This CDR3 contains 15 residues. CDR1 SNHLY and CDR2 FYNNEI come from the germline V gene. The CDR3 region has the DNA TGTGCCAGCAGTGGACTAGCGGGATCAGGGAATGAGCAGTTCTTC. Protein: CASSGLAGSGNEQFF.

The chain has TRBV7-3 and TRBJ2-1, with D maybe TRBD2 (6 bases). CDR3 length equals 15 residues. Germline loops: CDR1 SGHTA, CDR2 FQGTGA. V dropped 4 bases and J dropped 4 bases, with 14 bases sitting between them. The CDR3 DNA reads TGTGCCAGCAGCTCCAGGCCGACTAGTTACAATGAGCAGTTCTTC. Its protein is CASSSRPTSYNEQFF.

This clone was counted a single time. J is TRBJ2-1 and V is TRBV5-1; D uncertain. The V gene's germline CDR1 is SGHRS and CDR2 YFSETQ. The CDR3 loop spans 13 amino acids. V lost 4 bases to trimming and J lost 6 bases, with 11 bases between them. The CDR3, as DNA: TGCGCCAGCAGCCCTCCCATGGGCAATGAGCAGTTCTTC. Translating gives CASSPPMGNEQFF. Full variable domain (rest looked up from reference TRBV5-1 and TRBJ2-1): KAGVTQTPRYLIKTRGQQVTLSCSPISGHRSVSWYQQTPGQGLQFLFEYFSETQRNKGNFPGRFSGRQFSNSRSEMNVSTLELGDSALYLCASSPPMGNEQFFGPGTRLTVL.

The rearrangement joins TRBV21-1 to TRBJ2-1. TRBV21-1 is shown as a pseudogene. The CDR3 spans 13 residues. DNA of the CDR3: TGTGCCAGCAGCAAAGCAAGGTGCAATGAGCAGTTCTTC. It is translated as CASSKARCNEQFF.

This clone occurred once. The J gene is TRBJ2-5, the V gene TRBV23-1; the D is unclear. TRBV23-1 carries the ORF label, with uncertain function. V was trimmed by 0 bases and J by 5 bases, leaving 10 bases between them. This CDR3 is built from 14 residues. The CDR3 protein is CASSQSKGKETQYF. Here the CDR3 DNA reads TGCGCCAGCAGTCAATCGAAAGGGAAGGAGACCCAGTACTTC.

CDR3 residues: CAWSVDRPANEQFF. The CDR3 DNA sequence: TGTGCCTGGAGTGTTGACAGGCCAGCCAATGAGCAGTTCTTC. The rearrangement links TRBV30 to TRBJ2-1; maybe TRBD1 (6 bases). Germline V CDR1 and CDR2: GTSNPN, SVGIG (reference sequence). The CDR3 contains 14 residues. The V and J ends lost 0 bases and 6 bases respectively, with 12 bases between them.

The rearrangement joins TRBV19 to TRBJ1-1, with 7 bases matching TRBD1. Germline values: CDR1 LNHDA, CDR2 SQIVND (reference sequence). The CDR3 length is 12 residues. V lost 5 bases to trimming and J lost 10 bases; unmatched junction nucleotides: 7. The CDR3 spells CASSEDRAVAFF. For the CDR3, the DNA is TGTGCCAGTAGTGAAGACAGGGCCGTAGCTTTCTTT. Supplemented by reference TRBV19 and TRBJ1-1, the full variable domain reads DGGITQSPKYLFRKEGQNVTLSCEQNLNHDAMYWYRQDPGQGLRLIYYSQIVNDFQKGDIAEGYSVSREKKESFPLTVTSAQKNPTAFYLCASSEDRAVAFFGQGTRLTVV.

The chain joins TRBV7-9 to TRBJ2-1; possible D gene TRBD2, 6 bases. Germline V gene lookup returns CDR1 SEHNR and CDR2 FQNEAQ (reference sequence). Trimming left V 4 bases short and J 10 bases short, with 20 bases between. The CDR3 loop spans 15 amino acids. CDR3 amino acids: CASSSPGLSAGEQFF. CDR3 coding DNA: TGTGCCAGCAGCTCCCCCGGCCTCTCTGCGGGGGAGCAGTTCTTC.

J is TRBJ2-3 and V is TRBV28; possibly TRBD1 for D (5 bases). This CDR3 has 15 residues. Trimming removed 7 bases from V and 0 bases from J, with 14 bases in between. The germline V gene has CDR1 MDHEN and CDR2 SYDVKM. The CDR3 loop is CASIPSDSSTDTQYF. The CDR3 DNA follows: TGTGCCAGCATTCCATCCGACAGTAGCACAGATACGCAGTATTTT.

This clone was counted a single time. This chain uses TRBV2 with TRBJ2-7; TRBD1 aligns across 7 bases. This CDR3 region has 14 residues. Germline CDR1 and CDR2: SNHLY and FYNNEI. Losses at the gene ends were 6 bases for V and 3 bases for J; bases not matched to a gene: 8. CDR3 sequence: CASSPGTVGYEQYF. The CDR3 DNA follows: TGTGCCAGCAGCCCCGGGACAGTAGGCTACGAGCAGTACTTC.

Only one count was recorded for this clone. As DNA, the CDR3 is TGTGCCATCTCGTGGCAGGGGGGGGGTCACGAGCAGTACTTC. Amino acid sequence: CAISWQGGGHEQYF. This chain connects TRBV10-3 to TRBJ2-7; the D call may be TRBD1 or TRBD2 (7 bases each). With 8 bases removed from V and 5 bases from J, the gap between germline ends came to 19 bases. In germline, CDR1 is ENHRY, CDR2 SYGVKD. The CDR3 loop spans 14 amino acids.

The CDR3: CAISEGTSRGNEQFF. CDR3 DNA sequence: TGTGCCATCAGTGAGGGGACTAGCAGGGGCAATGAGCAGTTCTTC. J is TRBJ2-1 and V is TRBV10-3, with 9 bases that match TRBD2. The V gene's germline CDR1 is ENHRY and CDR2 SYGVKD. Trimming at V came to 2 bases and at J to 6 bases, leaving 5 bases not matched to a gene. This CDR3 contains 15 residues.

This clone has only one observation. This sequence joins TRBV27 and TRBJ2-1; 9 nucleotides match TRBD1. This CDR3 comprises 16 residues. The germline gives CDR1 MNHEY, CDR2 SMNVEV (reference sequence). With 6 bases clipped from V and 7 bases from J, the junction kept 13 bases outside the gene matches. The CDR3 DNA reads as TGTGCCAGCAGCATGTTCGGTACCGGGACAGGGAATGAGCAGTTCTTC. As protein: CASSMFGTGTGNEQFF.

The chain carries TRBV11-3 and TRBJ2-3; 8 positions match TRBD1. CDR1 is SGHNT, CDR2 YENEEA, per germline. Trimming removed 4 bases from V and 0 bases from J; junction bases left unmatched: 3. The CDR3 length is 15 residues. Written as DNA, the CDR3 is TGTGCCAGCAGCTCTGGACAGGGAAGCACAGATACGCAGTATTTT. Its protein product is CASSSGQGSTDTQYF.

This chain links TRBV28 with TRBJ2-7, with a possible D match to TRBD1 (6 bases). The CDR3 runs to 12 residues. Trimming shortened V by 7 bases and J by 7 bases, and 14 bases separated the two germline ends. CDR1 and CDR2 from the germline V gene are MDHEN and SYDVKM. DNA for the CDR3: TGTGCCAGCAAACCAGGGGCCCGGGAGCAGTACTTC. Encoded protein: CASKPGAREQYF.

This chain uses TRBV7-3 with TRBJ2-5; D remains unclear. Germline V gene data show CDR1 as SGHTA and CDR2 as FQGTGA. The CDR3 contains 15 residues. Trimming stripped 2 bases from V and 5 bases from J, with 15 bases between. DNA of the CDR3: TGTGCCAGCAGCTTAGCCCCCTCGGTTGTGGAGACCCAGTACTTC. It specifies CASSLAPSVVETQYF.

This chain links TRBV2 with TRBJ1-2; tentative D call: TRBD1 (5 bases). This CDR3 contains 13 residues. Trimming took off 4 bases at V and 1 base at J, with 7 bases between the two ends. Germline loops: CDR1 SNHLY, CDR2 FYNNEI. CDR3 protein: CASSVDSNYGYTF. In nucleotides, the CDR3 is TGTGCCAGCAGTGTTGACAGTAACTATGGCTACACCTTC.